This TCR beta chain was profiled in a study of shared clonotypes between healthy human individuals. General study points: Between a handful of donors, naive CD4 clonotypes were shared at a level of approximately 5%.

This clone has a single count. Its antigen remains unknown. TCRdb keeps only in-frame clones here, not all; method: immunoSEQ multiplex PCR. This table has about 1 million clones, 70% to 80% appearing once. The J segment lost 7 bases and the V segment lost 2 bases, leaving 9 bases of the junction unmatched. The CDR3 runs to 15 residues. Germline V CDR1 and CDR2: MNHEY, SVGAGI. This receptor was identified in a man between 18 and 29 years old in good health. Some clones in this sample may be carry-over from other donors' samples. The gene calls are TRBV6-5 and TRBJ1-2, with 8 bases that match TRBD1. The sample consisted of memory CD4+ T cells from PBMCs. Subset in this sample: CD45RA-negative fraction. CDR3 protein: CASSYSLTGASGYTF. The DNA for the CDR3 is TGTGCCAGCAGTTACAGCCTGACAGGGGCAAGTGGCTACACCTTC.